The 21 T cell receptor beta chains presented below share a single source sample, sequenced in a study of T cell responses to AZD1222 COVID-19 vaccine. The repertoire was sequenced with immunoSEQ multiplex PCR; TCRdb's copy has only in-frame clones and lacks some. The repertoire holds roughly 140,000 clones, with 75% to 85% as singletons. The material sequenced was peripheral blood, taken on day 0 of MenACWY control vaccination. These receptors all stem from an adult in good health.

The chain uses TRBV5-1 and TRBJ2-5; 8 bases are shared with TRBD1. Germline CDR1 and CDR2: SGHRS and YFSETQ. With 4 bases clipped from V and 3 bases from J, the junction kept 8 bases outside the gene matches. CDR3 length: 15 residues. The CDR3 reads CASSPRTGREETQYF. CDR3 sequence (DNA): TGCGCCAGCAGCCCTCGGACAGGGCGAGAAGAGACCCAGTACTTC.

The count of this clone is one. Here the CDR3 reads CSVGAEYGYTF. DNA for the CDR3: TGCAGCGTTGGGGCGGAATATGGCTACACCTTC. V usage is TRBV29-1 and J usage is TRBJ1-2; D is uncertain. The germline gives CDR1 SQVTM, CDR2 ANQGSEA. The CDR3 is made up of 11 amino acids. The V and J ends lost 4 bases and 5 bases respectively, with 8 bases between them.

This clone was recorded a few times. The CDR3 DNA reads TGTGCCAGTAGTGCCGGGCCCTCCTACGAGCAGTACTTC. This translates into CASSAGPSYEQYF. V usage is TRBV19 and J usage is TRBJ2-7; D not resolved. The V gene's germline CDR1 is LNHDA and CDR2 SQIVND (reference sequence). This CDR3 contains 13 residues. The V end lost 5 bases, the J end lost 0 bases, and 8 bases lay between the germline ends. Based on the CDR3 plus reference TRBV19 and TRBJ2-7, the full variable domain is DGGITQSPKYLFRKEGQNVTLSCEQNLNHDAMYWYRQDPGQGLRLIYYSQIVNDFQKGDIAEGYSVSREKKESFPLTVTSAQKNPTAFYLCASSAGPSYEQYFGPGTRLTVT.

V usage is TRBV19 and J usage is TRBJ1-2; D is undetermined. The V end lost 4 bases, the J end lost 2 bases, and 8 bases lay between the germline ends. Germline assignment: CDR1 LNHDA and CDR2 SQIVND (reference sequence). This CDR3 contains 13 residues. The CDR3 here is CASSKGHNYGYTF. The CDR3 DNA is TGTGCCAGTAGTAAAGGGCACAACTATGGCTACACCTTC.

The genes are TRBV5-1 and TRBJ2-5, with 7 bases fitting TRBD1. V lost 5 bases to trimming and J lost 4 bases; unmatched junction nucleotides: 5. The CDR3 spans 13 residues. CDR1 and CDR2 (germline): SGHRS, YFSETQ. The CDR3 loop reads CASRQAGGETQYF. CDR3 coding DNA: TGCGCCAGCAGGCAGGCAGGGGGAGAGACCCAGTACTTC. Filled out from reference TRBV5-1 and TRBJ2-5, the complete variable domain reads KAGVTQTPRYLIKTRGQQVTLSCSPISGHRSVSWYQQTPGQGLQFLFEYFSETQRNKGNFPGRFSGRQFSNSRSEMNVSTLELGDSALYLCASRQAGGETQYFGPGTRLLVL.

Only a few counts were recorded for this clone. The chain combines TRBV27 with TRBJ1-1; no definite D call. Germline CDR1 is MNHEY and CDR2 is SMNVEV (reference sequence). The V and J ends lost 7 bases and 1 base respectively, with 13 bases between them. This CDR3 spans 14 amino acids. In nucleotides, the CDR3 is TGTGCCAGCACCATTAAGGAGAGGAACACTGAAGCTTTCTTT. It yields the protein CASTIKERNTEAFF.

The rearrangement uses TRBV2 and TRBJ1-2; D is ambiguous. Trimming shortened V by 8 bases and J by 5 bases, and 12 bases separated the two germline ends. Germline V gene lookup returns CDR1 SNHLY and CDR2 FYNNEI. The CDR3 covers 12 residues. The CDR3, as DNA: TGTGCCAGCGTCCGGTCCTCTTATGGCTACACCTTC. Translating gives CASVRSSYGYTF.

This chain uses TRBV3-1 (or the pseudogene TRBV3-2) with TRBJ2-3; no reliable D call. Trimming cost V 5 bases and J 1 base, with 10 bases left between them. This CDR3 spans 14 amino acids. Per the germline V gene, CDR1 is LGHDT and CDR2 is YNNKEL (reference sequence). CDR3 in amino acids: CASSWGGGTDTQYF. The CDR3 bases are TGTGCCAGCAGCTGGGGTGGGGGCACAGATACGCAGTATTTT.

This clone appeared a single time. The V call is TRBV19, the J call TRBJ1-3, with D perhaps matching TRBD1 (6 bases). The germline gives CDR1 LNHDA, CDR2 SQIVND (reference sequence). V was cut by 5 bases and J by 6 bases, with 11 bases left in between. The CDR3 consists of 13 residues. The CDR3 protein is CASSVQGTNTIYF. For the CDR3, the DNA is TGTGCCAGTAGTGTACAGGGTACAAACACCATATATTTT.

The rearrangement uses TRBV14 and TRBJ2-1, with no clear D. This CDR3 contains 14 residues. The ends were cut back, 5 bases at V and 9 bases at J, with 17 bases in the middle. The germline gives CDR1 SGHDN, CDR2 FVKESK. CDR3 bases: TGTGCCAGCAGCGACGACTGGCCGGGCGTTGAGCAGTTCTTC. Its protein product is CASSDDWPGVEQFF.

V is TRBV21-1 and J is TRBJ2-3. TRBV21-1 is flagged as a pseudogene. The CDR3 has 11 residues. Here the CDR3 reads CASSKGDTQYF. For the CDR3, the DNA is TGTGCCAGCAGCAAAGGGGATACGCAGTATTTT.

Concerning this clone itself: A junction boundary mismatches the germline segment, possibly from a read error. The V and J genes are TRBV28 and TRBJ1-5; possible D gene TRBD1, 6 bases. The CDR3 consists of 14 residues. The V gene's germline CDR1 is MDHEN and CDR2 SYDVKM. The CDR3 protein is CACRGFWGDQPQHF. CDR3 coding DNA: TGTGCCTGCAGGGGTTTTTGGGGGGACCAGCCCCAGCATTTT.

The chain recombines TRBV30 with TRBJ1-2; tentatively, D is TRBD1 (5 bases). This CDR3 spans 14 amino acids. The V gene lost 0 bases and the J gene lost 3 bases, with 11 bases spanning the gap. From germline, CDR1 is GTSNPN and CDR2 SVGIG (reference sequence). Here the CDR3 reads CAWSVGPGHYGYTF. The CDR3 DNA reads TGTGCCTGGAGTGTGGGCCCGGGGCACTATGGCTACACCTTC.

V usage is TRBV7-9 and J usage is TRBJ2-5; no firm D call. The germline CDR1 and CDR2 sequences are SEHNR and FQNEAQ (reference sequence). The CDR3 spans 14 residues. Trimming pared 1 base from V and 2 bases from J, leaving 8 bases between. CDR3 DNA sequence: TGTGCCAGCAGCTTAGATCTGTTACAAGAGACCCAGTACTTC. Translating gives CASSLDLLQETQYF.

This chain joins TRBV2 and TRBJ1-1; maybe TRBD1 (6 bases). Trimming removed 6 bases at V and 8 bases at J, with 16 bases between. In germline, CDR1 is SNHLY, CDR2 FYNNEI. The CDR3 length is 13 residues. CDR3 region: CASSWDIRKEAFF. In nucleotides, the CDR3 is TGTGCCAGCAGCTGGGACATCCGAAAAGAAGCTTTCTTT.

The V gene is TRBV10-1, the J gene TRBJ1-2, with D possibly TRBD1 on 6 matching bases. The CDR3 loop spans 13 amino acids. Trimming took 2 bases from V and 2 from J, leaving 6 bases between them. The germline CDR1 and CDR2 sequences are WNHNN and SYGVQD (reference sequence). CDR3 sequence (DNA): TGCGCCAGCAGTGAGGACAGGAACTATGGCTACACCTTC. It encodes CASSEDRNYGYTF.

This rearrangement joins TRBV18 to TRBJ2-2; D unresolved. Trimming pared 3 bases from V and 7 bases from J, leaving 12 bases between. The CDR3 runs 14 residues. CDR1 is KGHSH, CDR2 LQKENI, per germline. This chain's CDR3 is CASSPRREVGELFF. Written as DNA, the CDR3 is TGTGCCAGCTCACCTCGGCGTGAGGTCGGGGAGCTGTTTTTT.

In its sample, this clone was seen once. The chain is built from TRBV2 and TRBJ1-2; D uncertain. Germline V gene sequence: CDR1 SNHLY, CDR2 FYNNEI. CDR3 size: 12 residues. V lost 7 bases, J lost 6 bases, and 12 bases lay in between. This CDR3 reads CASKGDGNGYTF. CDR3 nucleotides: TGTGCCAGCAAGGGTGACGGGAATGGCTACACCTTC.

The chain recombines TRBV29-1 with TRBJ1-2, with D possibly being TRBD1 (5 bases). The germline V gene encodes CDR1 SQVTM and CDR2 ANQGSEA. The V and J ends lost 1 base and 4 bases respectively, with 7 bases between them. The CDR3 contains 12 residues. Written as DNA, the CDR3 is TGCAGCGTTGAAGGGGGGTCCTATGGCTACACCTTC. Protein: CSVEGGSYGYTF.

The chain is built from TRBV7-2 and TRBJ1-1, with 8 bases identical to TRBD1. The V gene's germline CDR1 is SGHTA and CDR2 FQGNSA. The CDR3 loop spans 16 amino acids. V was pared by 6 bases and J by 2 bases, with 11 bases of the junction left unmatched. The CDR3 DNA is TGTGCCAGCAGGCCTCAGGGGGCTCTTGGTAACACTGAAGCTTTCTTT. Translating gives CASRPQGALGNTEAFF.

The CDR3 bases are TGCGCCAGCAGCTTGGACAGCTACTCTGGAAACACCATATATTTT. This encodes CASSLDSYSGNTIYF. The rearrangement joins TRBV5-1 to TRBJ1-3; D not resolved. CDR1 and CDR2 from the germline V gene are SGHRS and YFSETQ. CDR3 size: 15 residues. The ends were cut back, 0 bases at V and 0 bases at J, with 7 bases in the middle.